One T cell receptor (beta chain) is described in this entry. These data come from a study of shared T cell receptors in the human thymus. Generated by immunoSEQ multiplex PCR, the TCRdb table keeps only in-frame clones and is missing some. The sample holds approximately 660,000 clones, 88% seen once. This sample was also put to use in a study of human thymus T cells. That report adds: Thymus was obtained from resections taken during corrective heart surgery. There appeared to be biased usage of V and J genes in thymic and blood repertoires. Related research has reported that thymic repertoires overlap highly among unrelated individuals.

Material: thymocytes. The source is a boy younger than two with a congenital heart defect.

In nucleotides, the CDR3 is TGTGCCAGCAGCTTAGCCCGGGACAGCTACTACGAGCAGTACTTC. Its translation: CASSLARDSYYEQYF. The chain links TRBV11-2 to TRBJ2-7; 7 bases map to TRBD1. V was clipped by 1 base and J by 3 bases; unmatched bases: 6. Germline CDR1 and CDR2: SGHAT and FQNNGV. The CDR3 is 15 residues long.